The 17 T cell receptor beta chains below come from one sample, sequenced in a study of regulatory T cells in long-lasting Graves disease. Time point described: newly diagnosed GD, antithyroid drugs for less than 3 months. Scientists built the TCR library using RNA that was extracted from PBMCs. Construction of the TCR beta libraries employed iRepertoire HTBI primers in conjunction with Arm-PCR of CDR3 regions. TCRdb analysed the multiplex PCR reads with MiXCR anew, one entry per CDR3 protein. The sample has roughly 380,000 distinct CDR3 sequences, 15% to 17% seen once. The sequenced sample was peripheral blood mononuclear cells (PBMCs), obtained at new diagnosis, from a patient treated with antithyroid drugs. The receptors stem from a female donor with Graves disease.

This clonotype has a count of ten or more. The rearrangement uses TRBV6-1 and TRBJ1-5; 7 bases line up with TRBD1. The CDR3 is 15 amino acids. V lost 4 bases to trimming and J lost 3 bases; unmatched junction nucleotides: 6. Germline lookup yields CDR1 MNHNS and CDR2 SASEGT. The CDR3 sequence is CASSAVTGDNQPQHF. The CDR3 nucleotides are TGTGCCAGCAGTGCCGTAACAGGGGACAATCAGCCCCAGCATTTT.

This clonotype was recorded at least ten times. The chain is built from TRBV11-2 and TRBJ1-3; weak D call: TRBD1 (6 bases). The CDR3 has 16 amino acids. V was trimmed by 0 bases and J by 0 bases, leaving 9 bases between them. Germline V gene sequence: CDR1 SGHAT, CDR2 FQNNGV. The CDR3 loop reads CASSLERGPSGNTIYF. The CDR3 DNA sequence: TGTGCCAGCAGCTTAGAACGGGGGCCCTCTGGAAACACCATATATTTT.

The chain carries TRBV20-1 and TRBJ2-1, with 13 bases matching TRBD2. Unmatched junction bases numbered 11, after V lost 6 bases and J lost 9 bases. The CDR3 is 15 amino acids. The germline CDR1 and CDR2 sequences are DFQATT and SNEGSKA (reference sequence). CDR3 coding DNA: TGCAGTGCCGCTAAAACGGGACTAGCGGGACGTGAGCAGTTCTTC. Protein: CSAAKTGLAGREQFF.

This clonotype was detected a few times. This rearrangement joins TRBV5-1 to TRBJ1-6; no definite D call. The V end lost 4 bases, the J end lost 6 bases, and 8 bases lay between the germline ends. Germline assignment: CDR1 SGHRS and CDR2 YFSETQ. The CDR3 is made up of 13 amino acids. The CDR3 sequence: CASSPAPNSPLHF. CDR3 coding DNA: TGCGCCAGCAGCCCCGCCCCTAATTCACCCCTCCACTTT.

This clonotype was observed at least ten times. The V gene is TRBV10-3, the J gene TRBJ2-3; the D is unclear. Trimming stripped 5 bases from V and 6 bases from J, with 9 bases between. The germline V gene encodes CDR1 ENHRY and CDR2 SYGVKD. This CDR3 comprises 12 residues. CDR3 bases: TGTGCCATCAGTCCTCGGCGTGATACGCAGTATTTT. Its translation is CAISPRRDTQYF.

This clonotype was recorded at least ten times. The rearrangement links TRBV5-6 to TRBJ1-1; no firm D call. The CDR3 totals 17 residues. The germline V and J ends were trimmed by 0 bases and 0 bases, with 15 bases remaining between them. Germline values: CDR1 SGHDT, CDR2 YYEEEE. CDR3 loop: CASSLGTETELNTEAFF. CDR3 nucleotide sequence: TGTGCCAGCAGCTTGGGGACCGAGACGGAGCTGAACACTGAAGCTTTCTTT.

With regard to this clonotype: One end of the junction varies from germline; a read error may be responsible. The genes are TRBV3-1 and TRBJ2-2; 7 nucleotides match TRBD2. This CDR3 spans 15 amino acids. CDR1 and CDR2 from the germline V gene are LGHDT and YNNKEL (reference sequence). The CDR3 nucleotides are TGTGCCAGCAGCCCGGGGGAGGGGAACACCGGGGAGCTGGTTTTT. This translates into CASSPGEGNTGELVF.

This clonotype was seen repeatedly, ten times or more. V is TRBV6-2 or TRBV6-3 and J is TRBJ2-3, with TRBD2 matching over 13 bases. CDR1 and CDR2 from the germline V gene are MNHEY and SVGEGT. J lost 2 bases, V lost 0 bases, and 8 bases had no gene match. There are 19 residues in the CDR3. The CDR3 sequence is CASSYSSTSGGLHTDTQYF. The CDR3 nucleotides are TGTGCCAGCAGTTACTCGTCGACTAGCGGGGGGCTTCACACAGATACGCAGTATTTT.

The rearrangement uses TRBV27 and TRBJ1-6; D is undetermined. The V gene lost 7 bases and the J gene lost 2 bases, with 9 bases spanning the gap. This CDR3 is 14 amino acids long. Germline V gene data show CDR1 as MNHEY and CDR2 as SMNVEV (reference sequence). The CDR3 DNA reads TGTGCCAGCACCTATGGCGCCTATAATTCACCCCTCCACTTT. This gives the protein CASTYGAYNSPLHF.

This clonotype has ten or more counts. This sequence joins TRBV20-1 and TRBJ1-2, with a possible D match to TRBD1 (5 bases). Germline V gives CDR1 DFQATT, CDR2 SNEGSKA (reference sequence). This CDR3 comprises 14 residues. Trimming took 2 bases from V and 7 from J, leaving 17 bases between them. CDR3 in amino acids: CSARRGGDEGGYTF. Here the CDR3 DNA reads TGCAGTGCTAGAAGGGGCGGGGATGAAGGTGGCTACACCTTC.

This clonotype was detected many times. V gene TRBV12-3 or TRBV12-4 combines with J gene TRBJ2-1; D not resolved. CDR3 length equals 15 residues. Deletions cut 6 bases from V and 0 bases from J, with 12 bases between. In DNA, the CDR3 is TGTGCCAGCAGACACGACATTACCTCCTACAATGAGCAGTTCTTC. Protein sequence: CASRHDITSYNEQFF.

This clonotype was observed many times. CDR3 sequence reads: CASSSDRESNQPQHF. The CDR3 DNA follows: TGTGCCAGCAGTTCGGACAGGGAGAGCAATCAGCCCCAGCATTTT. The chain links TRBV6-2 or TRBV6-3 to TRBJ1-5; 8 bases align to TRBD1. Germline V gene data show CDR1 as MNHEY and CDR2 as SVGEGT. With 4 bases clipped from V and 1 base from J, the junction kept 3 bases outside the gene matches. CDR3 length: 15 residues.

This clonotype came up many times. This chain uses TRBV5-1 with TRBJ1-6; weak D call: TRBD1 (6 bases). V dropped 2 bases and J dropped 8 bases, with 11 bases sitting between them. Germline loops: CDR1 SGHRS, CDR2 YFSETQ. The CDR3 has 14 amino acids. The CDR3 here is CASSLGQPDSPLHF. CDR3 nucleotide sequence: TGCGCCAGCAGCTTAGGACAGCCCGATTCACCCCTCCACTTT.

The rearrangement joins TRBV2 to TRBJ2-4; TRBD2 matches 14 bases. V shed 5 bases and J 3 bases; nucleotides not matched to a gene: 12. CDR1 SNHLY and CDR2 FYNNEI come from the germline V gene. The CDR3 covers 19 residues. CDR3 residues: CASSRPGLAGVEVKNIQYF. The CDR3 coding sequence is TGTGCCAGCAGTAGACCGGGACTAGCGGGAGTCGAAGTCAAAAACATTCAGTACTTC.

This clonotype was picked up many times. The chain is built from TRBV3-1 and TRBJ1-4; D remains ambiguous. The length of the CDR3 is 16 residues. Trimming shortened V by 0 bases and J by 0 bases, and 8 bases separated the two germline ends. CDR1 and CDR2 from the germline V gene are LGHDT and YNNKEL (reference sequence). The CDR3 protein is CASSQDIYATNEKLFF. CDR3 nucleotide sequence: TGTGCCAGCAGCCAAGATATTTACGCAACTAATGAAAAACTGTTTTTT.

Ten or more counts support this clonotype. This chain uses TRBV12-3 or TRBV12-4 with TRBJ1-1; D remains unclear. CDR3 size: 16 residues. V was pared by 5 bases and J by 0 bases, with 16 bases between. CDR3 coding DNA: TGTGCCAGCAGTGCCTCCTCATGGTCACTGAACACTGAAGCTTTCTTT. Translating it yields CASSASSWSLNTEAFF.

This clonotype was observed at least ten times. This rearrangement joins TRBV5-1 to TRBJ1-6, with D maybe TRBD1 (6 bases). V was clipped by 2 bases and J by 7 bases, with 13 bases between them. This CDR3 is 15 amino acids long. Germline assignment: CDR1 SGHRS and CDR2 YFSETQ. The CDR3 region has the DNA TGCGCCAGCAGCTTACAGGACAGCGGCAATTCACCCCTCCACTTT. It encodes CASSLQDSGNSPLHF.